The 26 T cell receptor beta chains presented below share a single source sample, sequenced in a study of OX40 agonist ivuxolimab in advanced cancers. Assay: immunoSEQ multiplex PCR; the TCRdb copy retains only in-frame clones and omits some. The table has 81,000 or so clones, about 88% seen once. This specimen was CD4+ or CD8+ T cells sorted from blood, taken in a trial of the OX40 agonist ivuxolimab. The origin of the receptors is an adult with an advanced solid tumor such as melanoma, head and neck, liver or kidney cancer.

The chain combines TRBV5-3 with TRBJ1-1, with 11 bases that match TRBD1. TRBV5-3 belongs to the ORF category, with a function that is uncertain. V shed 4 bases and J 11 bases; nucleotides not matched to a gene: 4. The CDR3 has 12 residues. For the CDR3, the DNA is TGTGCCAGAAGCACGGGACAGGGGGACGCTTTCTTT. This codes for CARSTGQGDAFF.

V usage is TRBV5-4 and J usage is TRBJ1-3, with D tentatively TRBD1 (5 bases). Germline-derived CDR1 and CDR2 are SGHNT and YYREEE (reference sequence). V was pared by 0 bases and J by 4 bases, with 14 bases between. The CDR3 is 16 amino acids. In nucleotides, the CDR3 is TGTGCCAGCAGCTTGGGTGGGGGTTCGAACGGAAACACCATATATTTT. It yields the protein CASSLGGGSNGNTIYF.

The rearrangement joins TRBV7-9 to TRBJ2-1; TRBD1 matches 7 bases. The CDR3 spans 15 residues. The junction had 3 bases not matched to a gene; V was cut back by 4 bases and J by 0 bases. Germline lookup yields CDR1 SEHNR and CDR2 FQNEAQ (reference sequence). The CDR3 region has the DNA TGTGCCAGCAGCTCGACAGGGAGCTCCTACAATGAGCAGTTCTTC. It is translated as CASSSTGSSYNEQFF.

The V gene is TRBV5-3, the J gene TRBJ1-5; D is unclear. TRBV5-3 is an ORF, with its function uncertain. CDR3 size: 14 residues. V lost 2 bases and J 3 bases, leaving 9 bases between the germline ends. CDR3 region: CARSFKGPNQPQHF. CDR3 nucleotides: TGTGCCAGAAGCTTCAAGGGCCCCAATCAGCCCCAGCATTTT.

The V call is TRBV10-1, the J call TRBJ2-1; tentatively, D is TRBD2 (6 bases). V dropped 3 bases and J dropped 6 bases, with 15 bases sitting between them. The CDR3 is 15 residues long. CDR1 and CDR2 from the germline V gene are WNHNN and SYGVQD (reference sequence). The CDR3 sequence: CASSERGTWGNEQFF. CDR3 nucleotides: TGCGCCAGCAGTGAACGGGGGACCTGGGGCAATGAGCAGTTCTTC.

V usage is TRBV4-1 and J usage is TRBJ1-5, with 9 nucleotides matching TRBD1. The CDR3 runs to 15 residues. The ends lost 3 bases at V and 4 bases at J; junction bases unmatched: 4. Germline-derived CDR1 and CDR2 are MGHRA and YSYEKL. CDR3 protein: CASSHPDRGNQPQHF. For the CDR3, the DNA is TGCGCCAGCAGCCATCCTGACAGGGGGAATCAGCCCCAGCATTTT.

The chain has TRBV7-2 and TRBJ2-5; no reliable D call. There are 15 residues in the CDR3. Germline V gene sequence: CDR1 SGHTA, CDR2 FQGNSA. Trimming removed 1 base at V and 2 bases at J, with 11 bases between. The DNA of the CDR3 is TGTGCCAGCAGCTTAGGCGGTGGCTATCAAGAGACCCAGTACTTC. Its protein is CASSLGGGYQETQYF.

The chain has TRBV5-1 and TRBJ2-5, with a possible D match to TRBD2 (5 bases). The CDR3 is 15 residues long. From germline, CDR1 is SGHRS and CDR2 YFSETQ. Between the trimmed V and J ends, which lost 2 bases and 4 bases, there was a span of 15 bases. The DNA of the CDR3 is TGCGCCAGCAGCTTAATAATATCGGGGATAGAGACCCAGTACTTC. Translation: CASSLIISGIETQYF.

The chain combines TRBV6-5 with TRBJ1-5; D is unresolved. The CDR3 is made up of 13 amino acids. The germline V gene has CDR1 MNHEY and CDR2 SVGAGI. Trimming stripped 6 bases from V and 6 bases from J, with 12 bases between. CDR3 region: CASRPGLLQPQHF. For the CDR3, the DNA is TGTGCCAGCAGACCCGGGCTACTTCAGCCCCAGCATTTT.

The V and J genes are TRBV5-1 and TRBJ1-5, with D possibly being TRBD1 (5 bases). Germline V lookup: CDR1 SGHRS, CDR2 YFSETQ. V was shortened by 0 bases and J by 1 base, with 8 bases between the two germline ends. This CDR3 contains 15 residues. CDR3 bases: TGCGCCAGCAGCTTGGTCGCAGGGAGCAATCAGCCCCAGCATTTT. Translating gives CASSLVAGSNQPQHF.

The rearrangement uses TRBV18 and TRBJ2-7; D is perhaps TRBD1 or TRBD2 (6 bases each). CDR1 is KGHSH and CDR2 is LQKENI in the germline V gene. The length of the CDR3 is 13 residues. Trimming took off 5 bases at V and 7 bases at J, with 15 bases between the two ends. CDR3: CASSSGAVGEQYF. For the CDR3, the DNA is TGTGCCAGCTCATCGGGGGCCGTGGGGGAGCAGTACTTC.

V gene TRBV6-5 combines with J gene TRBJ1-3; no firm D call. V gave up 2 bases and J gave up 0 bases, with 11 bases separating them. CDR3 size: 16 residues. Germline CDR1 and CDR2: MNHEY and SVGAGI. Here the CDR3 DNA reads TGTGCCAGCAGTTACGGTGCTGGGAGCTCTGGAAACACCATATATTTT. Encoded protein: CASSYGAGSSGNTIYF.

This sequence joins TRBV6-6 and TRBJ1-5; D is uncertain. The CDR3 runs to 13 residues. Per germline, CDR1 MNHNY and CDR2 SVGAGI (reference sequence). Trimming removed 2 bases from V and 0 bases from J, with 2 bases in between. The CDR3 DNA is TGTGCCAGCAGTTACAGTAGCAATCAGCCCCAGCATTTT. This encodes CASSYSSNQPQHF.

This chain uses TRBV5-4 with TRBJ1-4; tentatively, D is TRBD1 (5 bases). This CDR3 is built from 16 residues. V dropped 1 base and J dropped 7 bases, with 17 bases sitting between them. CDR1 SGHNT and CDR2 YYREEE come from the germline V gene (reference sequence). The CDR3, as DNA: TGTGCCAGCAGCTTGAGTGCTGGGACGGGGGGTGAAAAACTGTTTTTT. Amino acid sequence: CASSLSAGTGGEKLFF.

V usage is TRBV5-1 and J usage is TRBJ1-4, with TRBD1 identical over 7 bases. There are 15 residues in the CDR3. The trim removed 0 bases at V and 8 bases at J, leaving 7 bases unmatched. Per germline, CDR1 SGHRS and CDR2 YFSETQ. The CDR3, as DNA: TGCGCCAGCAGCTTGGGAAGGGGGCTTGAGGAAAAACTGTTTTTT. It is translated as CASSLGRGLEEKLFF. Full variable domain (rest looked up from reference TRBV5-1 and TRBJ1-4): KAGVTQTPRYLIKTRGQQVTLSCSPISGHRSVSWYQQTPGQGLQFLFEYFSETQRNKGNFPGRFSGRQFSNSRSEMNVSTLELGDSALYLCASSLGRGLEEKLFFGSGTQLSVL.

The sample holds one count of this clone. The CDR3 region is CASSPWDGNEKLFF. The CDR3 nucleotides read TGTGCCAGCTCACCATGGGACGGTAATGAAAAACTGTTTTTT. J is TRBJ1-4 and V is TRBV18, with D possibly matching TRBD1 (5 bases). Germline V gene lookup returns CDR1 KGHSH and CDR2 LQKENI. The CDR3 has 14 residues. With 2 bases removed from V and 4 bases from J, the gap between germline ends came to 8 bases.

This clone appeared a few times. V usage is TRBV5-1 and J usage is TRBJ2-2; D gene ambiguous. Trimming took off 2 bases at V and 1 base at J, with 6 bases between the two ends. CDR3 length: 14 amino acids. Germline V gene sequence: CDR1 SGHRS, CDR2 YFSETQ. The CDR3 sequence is CASSFERNTGELFF. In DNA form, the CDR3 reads TGCGCCAGCAGCTTCGAGAGGAACACCGGGGAGCTGTTTTTT.

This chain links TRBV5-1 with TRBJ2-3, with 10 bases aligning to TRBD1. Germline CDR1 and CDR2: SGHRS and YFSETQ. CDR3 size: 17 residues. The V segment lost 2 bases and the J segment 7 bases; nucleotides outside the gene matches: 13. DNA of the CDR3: TGCGCCAGCAGCTTCTCCGAGACAGGGGGCTCCCAGAATACGCAGTATTTT. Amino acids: CASSFSETGGSQNTQYF.

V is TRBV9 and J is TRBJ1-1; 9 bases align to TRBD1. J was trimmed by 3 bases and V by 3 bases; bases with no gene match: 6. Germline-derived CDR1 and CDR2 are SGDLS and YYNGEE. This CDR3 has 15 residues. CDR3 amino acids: CASSATGGADTEAFF. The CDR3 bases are TGTGCCAGCAGCGCAACAGGGGGCGCAGACACTGAAGCTTTCTTT.

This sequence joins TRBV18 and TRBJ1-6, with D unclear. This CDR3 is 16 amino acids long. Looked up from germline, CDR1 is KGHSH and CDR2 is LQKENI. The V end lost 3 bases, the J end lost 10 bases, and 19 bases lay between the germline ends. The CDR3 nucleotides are TGTGCCAGCTCACCCCAAAAGTGGGCAGTCGGGTCACCCCTCCACTTT. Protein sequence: CASSPQKWAVGSPLHF.

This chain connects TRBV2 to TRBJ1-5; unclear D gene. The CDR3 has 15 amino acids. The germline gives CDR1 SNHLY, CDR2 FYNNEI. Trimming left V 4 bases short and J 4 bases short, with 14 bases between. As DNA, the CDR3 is TGTGCCAGCAGTGTCACGGGGAATGAGAATCAGCCCCAGCATTTT. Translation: CASSVTGNENQPQHF.

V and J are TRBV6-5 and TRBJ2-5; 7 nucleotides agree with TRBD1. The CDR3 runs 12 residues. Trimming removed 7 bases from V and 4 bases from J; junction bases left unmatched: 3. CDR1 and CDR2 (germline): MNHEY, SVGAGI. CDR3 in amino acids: CASTDRVETQYF. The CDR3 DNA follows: TGTGCCAGCACCGACAGGGTAGAGACCCAGTACTTC.

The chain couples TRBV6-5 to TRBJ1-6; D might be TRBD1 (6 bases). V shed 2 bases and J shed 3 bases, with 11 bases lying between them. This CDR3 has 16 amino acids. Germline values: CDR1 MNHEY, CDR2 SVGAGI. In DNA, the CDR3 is TGTGCCAGCAGTTACATGGACAGAGACTATAATTCACCCCTCCACTTT. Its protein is CASSYMDRDYNSPLHF.

This CDR3 reads CASSPQAGTGSLAFF. CDR3 DNA sequence: TGTGCCAGCTCACCCCAGGCCGGGACAGGGTCACTGGCTTTCTTT. This chain connects TRBV18 to TRBJ1-1, with 9 bases lining up with TRBD1. CDR1 KGHSH and CDR2 LQKENI come from the germline V gene. V was clipped by 3 bases and J by 11 bases; unmatched bases: 13. The CDR3 contains 15 residues.

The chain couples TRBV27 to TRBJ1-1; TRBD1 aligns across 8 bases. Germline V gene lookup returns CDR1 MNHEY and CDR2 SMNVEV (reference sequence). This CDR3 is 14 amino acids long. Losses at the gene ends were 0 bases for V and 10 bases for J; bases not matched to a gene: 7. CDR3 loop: CASSLSGQGGLAFF. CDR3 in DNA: TGTGCCAGCAGTTTATCCGGACAGGGCGGGTTAGCTTTCTTT.

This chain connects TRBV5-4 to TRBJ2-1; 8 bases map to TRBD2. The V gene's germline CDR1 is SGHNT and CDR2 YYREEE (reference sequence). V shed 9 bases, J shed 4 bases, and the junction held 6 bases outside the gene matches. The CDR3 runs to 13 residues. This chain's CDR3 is CAMGGGTYNEQFF. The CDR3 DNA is TGTGCCATGGGCGGGGGGACGTACAATGAGCAGTTCTTC.